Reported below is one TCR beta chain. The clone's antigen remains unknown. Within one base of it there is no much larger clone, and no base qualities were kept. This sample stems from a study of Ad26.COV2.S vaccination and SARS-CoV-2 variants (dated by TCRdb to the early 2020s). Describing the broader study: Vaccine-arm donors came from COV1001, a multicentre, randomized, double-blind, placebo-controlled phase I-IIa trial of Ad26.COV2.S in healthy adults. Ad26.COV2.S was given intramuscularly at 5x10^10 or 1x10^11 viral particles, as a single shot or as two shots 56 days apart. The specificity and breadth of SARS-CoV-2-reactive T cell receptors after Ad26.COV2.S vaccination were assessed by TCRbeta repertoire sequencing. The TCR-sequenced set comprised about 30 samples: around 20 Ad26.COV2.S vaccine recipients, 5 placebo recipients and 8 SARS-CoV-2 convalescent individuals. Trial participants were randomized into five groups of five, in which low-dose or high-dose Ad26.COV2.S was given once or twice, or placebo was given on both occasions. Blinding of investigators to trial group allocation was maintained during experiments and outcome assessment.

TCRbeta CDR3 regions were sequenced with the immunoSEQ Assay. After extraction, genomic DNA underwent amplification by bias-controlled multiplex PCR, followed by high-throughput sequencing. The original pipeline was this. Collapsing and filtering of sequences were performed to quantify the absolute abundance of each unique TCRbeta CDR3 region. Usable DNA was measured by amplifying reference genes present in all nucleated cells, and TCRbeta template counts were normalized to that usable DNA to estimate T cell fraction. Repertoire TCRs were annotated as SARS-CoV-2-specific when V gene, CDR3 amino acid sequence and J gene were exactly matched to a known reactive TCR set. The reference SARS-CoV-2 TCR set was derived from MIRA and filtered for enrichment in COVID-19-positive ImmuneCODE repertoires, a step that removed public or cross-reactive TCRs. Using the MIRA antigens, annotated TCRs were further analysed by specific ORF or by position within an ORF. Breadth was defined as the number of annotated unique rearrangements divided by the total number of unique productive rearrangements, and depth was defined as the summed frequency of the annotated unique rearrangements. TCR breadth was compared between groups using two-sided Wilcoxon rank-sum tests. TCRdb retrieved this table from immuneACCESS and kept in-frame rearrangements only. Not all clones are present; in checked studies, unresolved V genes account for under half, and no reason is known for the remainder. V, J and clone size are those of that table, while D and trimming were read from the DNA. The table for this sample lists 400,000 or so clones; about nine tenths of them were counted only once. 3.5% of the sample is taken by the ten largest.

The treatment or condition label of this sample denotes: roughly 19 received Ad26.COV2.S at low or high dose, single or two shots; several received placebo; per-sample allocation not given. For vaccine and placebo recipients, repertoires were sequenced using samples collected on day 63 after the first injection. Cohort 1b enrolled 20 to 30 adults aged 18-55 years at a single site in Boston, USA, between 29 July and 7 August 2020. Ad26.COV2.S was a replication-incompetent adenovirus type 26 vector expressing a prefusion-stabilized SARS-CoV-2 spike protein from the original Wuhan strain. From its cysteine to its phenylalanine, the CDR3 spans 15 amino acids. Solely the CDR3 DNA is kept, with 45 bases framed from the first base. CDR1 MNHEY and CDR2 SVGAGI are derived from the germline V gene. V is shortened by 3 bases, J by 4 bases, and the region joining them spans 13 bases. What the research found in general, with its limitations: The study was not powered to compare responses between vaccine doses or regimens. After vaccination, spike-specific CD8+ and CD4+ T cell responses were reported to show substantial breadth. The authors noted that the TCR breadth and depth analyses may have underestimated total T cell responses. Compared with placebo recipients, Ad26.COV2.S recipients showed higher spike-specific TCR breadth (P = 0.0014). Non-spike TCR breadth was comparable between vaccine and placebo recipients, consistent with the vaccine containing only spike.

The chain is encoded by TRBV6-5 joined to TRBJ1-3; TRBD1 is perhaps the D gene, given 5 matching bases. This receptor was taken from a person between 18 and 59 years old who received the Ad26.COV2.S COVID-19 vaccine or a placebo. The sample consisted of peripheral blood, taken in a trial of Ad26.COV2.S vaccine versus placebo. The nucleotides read TGTGCCAGCAGTTATGGGGCAGGGAGGGGAAACACCATATATTTT. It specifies CASSYGAGRGNTIYF.